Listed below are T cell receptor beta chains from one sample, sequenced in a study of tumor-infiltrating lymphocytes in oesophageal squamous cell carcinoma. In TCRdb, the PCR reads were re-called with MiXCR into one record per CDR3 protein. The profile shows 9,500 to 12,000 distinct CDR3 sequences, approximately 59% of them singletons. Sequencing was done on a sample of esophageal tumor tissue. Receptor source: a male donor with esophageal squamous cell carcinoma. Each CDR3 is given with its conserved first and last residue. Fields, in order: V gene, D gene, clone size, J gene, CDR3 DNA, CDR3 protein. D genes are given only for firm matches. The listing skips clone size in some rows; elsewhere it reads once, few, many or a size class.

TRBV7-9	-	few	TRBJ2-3	TGTGCCAGCAGCTTCGGCAGCTCAGATACGCAGTATTTT	CASSFGSSDTQYF
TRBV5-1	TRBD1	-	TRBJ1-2	TGCGCCAGCAGCTTGGGGGACAGGACCTATGGCTACACCTTC	CASSLGDRTYGYTF
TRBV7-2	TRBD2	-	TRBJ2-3	TGTGCCAGCAGCTTGGACAGTCTAGCGGGTAAAAGCACAGATACGCAGTATTTT	CASSLDSLAGKSTDTQYF
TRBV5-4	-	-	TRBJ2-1	TGTGCCAGCAGCTTGGCTGTTGGGAGAACCGAGCAGTTCTTC	CASSLAVGRTEQFF
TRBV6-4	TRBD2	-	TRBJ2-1	TGTGCCAGCAGTGGGACTAGCTACAATGAGCAGTTCTTC	CASSGTSYNEQFF
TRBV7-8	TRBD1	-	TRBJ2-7	TGTGCCAGCATCGAAGCCGGGACAGCCTACTACGAGCAGTACTTC	CASIEAGTAYYEQYF
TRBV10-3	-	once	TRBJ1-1	TGTGCCATCAGTGTAACAGGGAAAAGGAACACTGAAGCTTTCTTT	CAISVTGKRNTEAFF
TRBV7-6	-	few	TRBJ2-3	TGTGCCAGCAGCTTAGTCCCGAGCACAGATACGCAGTATTTT	CASSLVPSTDTQYF
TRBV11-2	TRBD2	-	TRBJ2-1	TGTGCCAGCAGCCTAATCCGGGACTACCACCTTAGCTCCTACAATGAGCAGTTCTTC	CASSLIRDYHLSSYNEQFF
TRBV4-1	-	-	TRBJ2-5	TGCGCCAGCAGCCAAATATGGGGAAGTTACCAAGAGACCCAGTACTTC	CASSQIWGSYQETQYF
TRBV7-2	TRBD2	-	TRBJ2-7	TGTGCCAGCAGCTTAGGGACTAGCGGGAGGGGGTACGAGCAGTACTTC	CASSLGTSGRGYEQYF
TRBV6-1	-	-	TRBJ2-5	TGTGCCAGCACCAGAGGGGGAGGGCTCGGAGAGACCCAGTACTTC	CASTRGGGLGETQYF
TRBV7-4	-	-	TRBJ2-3	TGTGCCAGCAGCTTAGCCCGGGAGCGGAGCACAGATACGCAGTATTTT	CASSLARERSTDTQYF
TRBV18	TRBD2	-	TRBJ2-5	TGTGCCAGCTCACCACTGACTAGCGGGAGTTGGGAGACCCAGTACTTC	CASSPLTSGSWETQYF
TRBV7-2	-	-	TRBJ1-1	TGTGCCAGCAGCTTAAGTATGAACACTGAAGCTTTCTTT	CASSLSMNTEAFF
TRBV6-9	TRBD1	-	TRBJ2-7	TGTGCCAGCAGGGACAGGGCCTCCACCTCCTACGAGCAGTACTTC	CASRDRASTSYEQYF
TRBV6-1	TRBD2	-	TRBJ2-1	TGTGCCAGCATACAGGGCGGGGGGATCAATGAGCAGTTCTTC	CASIQGGGINEQFF
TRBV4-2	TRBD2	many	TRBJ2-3	TGTGCCAGCAGCCAAGGGCCAGCGGGGGGCACAGATACGCAGTATTTT	CASSQGPAGGTDTQYF
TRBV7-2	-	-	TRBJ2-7	TGTGCCAGCAGCTTAGATTGGGGCACATCCTACGAGCAGTACTTC	CASSLDWGTSYEQYF
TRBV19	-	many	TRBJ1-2	TGTGCCAGTAGTATCGCCCCCGGGACTTATGGCTACACCTTC	CASSIAPGTYGYTF
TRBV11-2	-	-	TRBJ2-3	TGTGCCAGCAGCTTATCCTATGAATACACCGGGGAGCTGTATTTT	CASSLSYEYTGELYF
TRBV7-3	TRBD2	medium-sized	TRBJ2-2	TGTGCCAGCAGCTTAAGTCCGGGACTAGCGGGAGTCACCGGGGAGCTGTTTTTT	CASSLSPGLAGVTGELFF
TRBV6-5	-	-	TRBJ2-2	TGTGCCAGCAGTTACTCGAAGGCCGGGGAGCTGTTTTTT	CASSYSKAGELFF
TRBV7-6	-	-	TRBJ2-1	TGTGCCAGCAGCTTAGTCGGGGGGCCTTACAATGAGCAGTTCTTC	CASSLVGGPYNEQFF
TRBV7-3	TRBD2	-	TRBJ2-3	TGTGCCAGCAGCTTAAAAGCGGGAGGTACAGATACGCAGTATTTT	CASSLKAGGTDTQYF
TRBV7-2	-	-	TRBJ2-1	TGTGCCAGCAGCTTAGTAGTAGGGGCTCTCTACAATGAGCAGTTCTTC	CASSLVVGALYNEQFF
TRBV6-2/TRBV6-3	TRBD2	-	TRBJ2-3	TGTGCCAGCAGGTCCTTCAGGACTAGCGGGAGAGGCGCAGATACGCAGTATTTT	CASRSFRTSGRGADTQYF